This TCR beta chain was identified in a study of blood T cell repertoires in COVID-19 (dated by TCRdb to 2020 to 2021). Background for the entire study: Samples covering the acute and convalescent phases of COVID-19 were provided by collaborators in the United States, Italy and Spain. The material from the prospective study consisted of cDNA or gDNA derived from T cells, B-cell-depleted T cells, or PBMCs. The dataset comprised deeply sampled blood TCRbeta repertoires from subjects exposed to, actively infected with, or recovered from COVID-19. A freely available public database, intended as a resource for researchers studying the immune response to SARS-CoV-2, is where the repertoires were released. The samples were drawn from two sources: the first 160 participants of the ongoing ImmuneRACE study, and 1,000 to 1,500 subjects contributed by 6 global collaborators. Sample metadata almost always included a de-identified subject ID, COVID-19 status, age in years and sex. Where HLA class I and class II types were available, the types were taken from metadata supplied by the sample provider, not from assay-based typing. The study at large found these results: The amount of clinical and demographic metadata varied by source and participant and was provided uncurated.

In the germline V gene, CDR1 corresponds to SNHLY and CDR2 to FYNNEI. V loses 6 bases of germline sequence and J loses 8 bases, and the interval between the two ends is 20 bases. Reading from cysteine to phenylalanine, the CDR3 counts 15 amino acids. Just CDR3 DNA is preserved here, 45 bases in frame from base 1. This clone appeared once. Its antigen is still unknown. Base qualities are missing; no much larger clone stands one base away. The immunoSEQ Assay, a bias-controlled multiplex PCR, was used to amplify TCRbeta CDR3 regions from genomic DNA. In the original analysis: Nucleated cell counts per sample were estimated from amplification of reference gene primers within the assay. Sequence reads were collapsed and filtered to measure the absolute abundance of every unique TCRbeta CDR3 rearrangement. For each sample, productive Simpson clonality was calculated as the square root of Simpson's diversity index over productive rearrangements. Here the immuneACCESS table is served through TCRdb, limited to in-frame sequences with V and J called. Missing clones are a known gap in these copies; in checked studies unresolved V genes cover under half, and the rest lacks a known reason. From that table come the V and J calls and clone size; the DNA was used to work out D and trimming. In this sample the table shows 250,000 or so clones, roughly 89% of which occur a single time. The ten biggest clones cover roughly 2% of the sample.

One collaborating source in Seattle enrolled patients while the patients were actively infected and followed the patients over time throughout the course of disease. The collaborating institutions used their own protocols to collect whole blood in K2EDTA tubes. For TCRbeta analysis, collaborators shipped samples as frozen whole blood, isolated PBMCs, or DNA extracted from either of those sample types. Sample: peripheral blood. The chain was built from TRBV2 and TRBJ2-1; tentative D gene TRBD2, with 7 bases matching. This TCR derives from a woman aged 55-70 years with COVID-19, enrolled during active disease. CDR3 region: CASRGQWGGRDEQFF. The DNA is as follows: TGTGCCAGCAGGGGCCAGTGGGGGGGCCGAGATGAGCAGTTCTTC.